The rows below give T cell receptor beta chains drawn from one sample of a study of blood T cell repertoires in COVID-19. Sequencing used immunoSEQ multiplex PCR; TCRdb keeps in-frame clones, though not all of them. The sample has 60,000 or so clones, around 87% seen once; the top ten hold about 7%. Sequencing input: peripheral blood. The receptors originated from a man aged 55 to 70 with active or convalescent COVID-19. Each CDR3 is given with its conserved first and last residue. A D gene is named only where the DNA matches it firmly. Size tells how often a clone was seen (once, few, many) or the class of an expanded clone, and some rows leave it out.

>-|TRBJ1-1|TRBV2|-
TGTGCCAGCAGTACGGGGGGCGCTGAAGCTTTCTTT
CASSTGGAEAFF
>TRBD1|TRBJ2-7|TRBV11-3|once
TGTGCCAGCAGCCTAGGTGGACAGGGGGGCTACGAGCAGTACTTC
CASSLGGQGGYEQYF
>TRBD1|TRBJ1-1|TRBV28|-
TGTGCCAGCAGTTCCTACAGGGGGCGGCCAGCTTTCTTT
CASSSYRGRPAFF
>TRBD1|TRBJ1-5|TRBV6-2/TRBV6-3|-
TGTGCCAGCAGTTACTCAATGGGACAGGGTAATCAGCCCCAGCATTTT
CASSYSMGQGNQPQHF
>TRBD2|TRBJ2-2|TRBV6-1|-
TGTGCCAGCAGTGATCGGCGGGGGACCGGGGAGCTGTTTTTT
CASSDRRGTGELFF
>TRBD2|TRBJ2-2|TRBV3-1/TRBV3-2|-
TGTGCCAGCAGGCCGGGGGGGGCGAACACCGGGGAGCTGTTTTTT
CASRPGGANTGELFF
>-|TRBJ2-7|TRBV5-4|-
TGTGCCAGCAGCGGGGGACTCCGCTACGAGCAGTACTTC
CASSGGLRYEQYF
>TRBD1|TRBJ1-4|TRBV5-4|-
TGTGCCAGCAGCGGATCCGGGACAGACCATGAAAAACTGTTTTTT
CASSGSGTDHEKLFF
>TRBD1|TRBJ1-5|TRBV15|-
TGTGCCACCAGCAGAGATAAGACAGGGCTCCCCAATCAGCCCCAGCATTTT
CATSRDKTGLPNQPQHF
>TRBD2|TRBJ2-1|TRBV5-6|-
TGTGCCAGCAGAGATGGACTAGCGAGTTCCTACAATGAGCAGTTCTTC
CASRDGLASSYNEQFF
>-|TRBJ1-1|TRBV11-1|once
TGTGCCAGCAGCTTAGCCAGGAACACTGAAGCTTTCTTT
CASSLARNTEAFF
>TRBD2|TRBJ2-3|TRBV4-1|once
TGCGCCAGCAGCCAAGCCGGGACTAGGACCACAGATACGCAGTATTTT
CASSQAGTRTTDTQYF
>-|TRBJ2-7|TRBV6-6|-
TGTGCCAGCAGTGCGGCAGAGTACGAGCAGTACTTC
CASSAAEYEQYF
>-|TRBJ1-2|TRBV19|-
TGTGCCAGTAGTATCTTTAACAGTTACTATGGCTACACCTTC
CASSIFNSYYGYTF
>TRBD1|TRBJ1-3|TRBV29-1|-
TGCAGCGTGGGACAGGGCCGGAAATACACCATATATTTT
CSVGQGRKYTIYF
>-|TRBJ1-1|TRBV7-8|once
TGTGCCAGCAGCTTAGTTCTTCGGGGTAACACTGAAGCTTTCTTT
CASSLVLRGNTEAFF
>-|TRBJ2-5|TRBV7-9|-
TGTGCCAGCAGCCCAGCGGCCCAAGAGACCCAGTACTTC
CASSPAAQETQYF
>-|TRBJ2-1|TRBV27|once
TGTGCCAGCAGTTCCGGAGGGGTTCAGTTCTTC
CASSSGGVQFF
>-|TRBJ2-7|TRBV6-1|-
TGTGCCAGCAGTGAGGTTGACAGGTTCAGCTCCTACGAGCAGTACTTC
CASSEVDRFSSYEQYF
>-|TRBJ2-7|TRBV30|-
TGTGCCTGGAGCGGGGATTACGAGCAGTACTTC
CAWSGDYEQYF
>-|TRBJ2-5|TRBV5-1|-
TGCGCCAGCAGCTTCTCTGAAGAGACCCAGTACTTC
CASSFSEETQYF
>TRBD1|TRBJ2-2|TRBV9|-
TGTGCCAGCAGCGTATCGACAGGGGCGAACACCGGGGAGCTGTTTTTT
CASSVSTGANTGELFF
>TRBD1|TRBJ1-1|TRBV15|-
TGTGCCACCAGCACTACCCGTGGGACAGCTCCAAGTGGAACTGAAGCTTTCTTT
CATSTTRGTAPSGTEAFF
>-|TRBJ1-3|TRBV6-5|once
TGTGCCAGCAGCGGGACAAACTCTGGAAACACCATATATTTT
CASSGTNSGNTIYF
>-|TRBJ2-5|TRBV21-1|-
TGTGCCAGCAGCAAACGCCGGGAGGATGGGGGGGAGACCCAGTACTTC
CASSKRREDGGETQYF
>TRBD1|TRBJ1-5|TRBV5-8|-
TGTGCCAGCAGCTCCGGACAGGGTCGGGACAATCAGCCCCAGCATTTT
CASSSGQGRDNQPQHF
>TRBD1|TRBJ1-1|TRBV18|-
TGTGCCAGCTCACCACTAGGGGGCATGACTGAAGCTTTCTTT
CASSPLGGMTEAFF
>TRBD2|TRBJ2-1|TRBV9|-
TGTGCCAGCAGCGTGGCAACTAGCGGGGGTTACAATGAGCAGTTCTTC
CASSVATSGGYNEQFF
>-|TRBJ2-2|TRBV28|-
TGTGCCAGCAGTCCCGAGGGAACGAACACCGGGGAGCTGTTTTTT
CASSPEGTNTGELFF
>TRBD1|TRBJ1-1|TRBV2|-
TGTGCCAGCAGTGATCAGGGGGGATTGAACACTGAAGCTTTCTTT
CASSDQGGLNTEAFF
>-|TRBJ1-4|TRBV19|-
TGTGCCAGCAGACCCAGGGACTCCACTAATGAAAAACTGTTTTTT
CASRPRDSTNEKLFF
>-|TRBJ2-1|TRBV21-1|-
TGTGCCAGCAGCTCCTTAAGGAGCAGCTCCTACAATGAGCAGTTCTTC
CASSSLRSSSYNEQFF
>TRBD1|TRBJ1-1|TRBV2|-
TGTGCCAGCAGGGGGGACAGATCTGAAGCTTTCTTT
CASRGDRSEAFF
>TRBD1|TRBJ2-1|TRBV18|-
TGTGCCAGCTCACACCGACAGGGGACGTTAGACAATGAGCAGTTCTTC
CASSHRQGTLDNEQFF
>-|TRBJ2-1|TRBV5-4|-
TGTGCCAGCGCCAGGGGCCAGGGGGGTGGGTACAATGAGCAGTTCTTC
CASARGQGGGYNEQFF
>-|TRBJ1-2|TRBV7-3|-
TGTGCCAGCAGCTTAGACGCTGGCGATATGCGGGGCTACACCTTC
CASSLDAGDMRGYTF
>TRBD1|TRBJ1-2|TRBV7-9|-
TGTGCATCAGGGGGGCCATATCCCTATGGCTACACCTTC
CASGGPYPYGYTF
>TRBD1|TRBJ2-7|TRBV5-8|-
TGTGCCAGCAGCTTGGTTGGACAGGTCTCCTACGAGCAGTACTTC
CASSLVGQVSYEQYF
>-|TRBJ2-1|TRBV11-1|-
TGTGCCAGCAGCCCCCGACGGGTCAATGAGCAGTTCTTC
CASSPRRVNEQFF
>-|TRBJ2-1|TRBV7-2|-
TGTGCCAGCAGCTTAGGGCCTGGAGATTACAATGAGCAGTTCTTC
CASSLGPGDYNEQFF